These 18 T cell receptor beta chains were sequenced from one sample in a study of T cell responses to AZD1222 COVID-19 vaccine. Here immunoSEQ multiplex PCR was the method, and the copy in TCRdb shows in-frame clones only, minus some. The sample includes 45,000 to 55,000 clones, about 81% seen only once; the top ten take about a tenth. The material was peripheral blood, obtained on day 0 of AZD1222 vaccination. The receptor source for this set is an adult in good health.

V gene TRBV5-1 combines with J gene TRBJ1-5, with no clear D. With 0 bases removed from V and 0 bases from J, the gap between germline ends came to 7 bases. The CDR3 contains 15 residues. Germline V CDR1 and CDR2: SGHRS, YFSETQ. CDR3 in DNA: TGCGCCAGCAGCTTGGGGGAGTTTAGCAATCAGCCCCAGCATTTT. As protein: CASSLGEFSNQPQHF.

V and J are TRBV5-1 and TRBJ1-2; D call uncertain. The V and J ends lost 4 bases and 5 bases respectively, with 15 bases between them. The germline CDR1 and CDR2 sequences are SGHRS and YFSETQ. CDR3 length equals 14 residues. CDR3 loop: CASSREEDMYGYTF. For the CDR3, the DNA is TGCGCCAGCAGCCGGGAGGAAGACATGTATGGCTACACCTTC.

The chain has TRBV9 and TRBJ2-1, with 7 positions matching TRBD2. Germline V gene sequence: CDR1 SGDLS, CDR2 YYNGEE. This CDR3 spans 15 amino acids. J gave up 1 base and V 1 base, and 2 bases lay outside the gene matches. The CDR3 loop reads CASSVRTSSYNEQFF. The CDR3 region has the DNA TGTGCCAGCAGCGTACGGACTAGTTCCTACAATGAGCAGTTCTTC.

The table lists this clone with a count of one. In nucleotides, the CDR3 is TGTGCCAGCAGTCCGAGTTGGCATGGCTACACCTTC. Protein product: CASSPSWHGYTF. The gene calls are TRBV12-3 or TRBV12-4 and TRBJ1-2; D call uncertain. With 5 bases removed from V and 6 bases from J, the gap between germline ends came to 10 bases. The CDR3 sequence is 12 residues long.

This clone was seen a handful of times. The chain carries TRBV19 and TRBJ1-5; no clear D gene. Germline CDR1 is LNHDA and CDR2 is SQIVND (reference sequence). This CDR3 contains 15 residues. Trimming took off 6 bases at V and 1 base at J, with 13 bases between the two ends. In nucleotides, the CDR3 is TGTGCCAGTAGGAACACCCCCCGGAGCAATCAGCCCCAGCATTTT. This codes for CASRNTPRSNQPQHF. Full variable domain (outside the CDR3, taken from reference TRBV19 and TRBJ1-5): DGGITQSPKYLFRKEGQNVTLSCEQNLNHDAMYWYRQDPGQGLRLIYYSQIVNDFQKGDIAEGYSVSREKKESFPLTVTSAQKNPTAFYLCASRNTPRSNQPQHFGDGTRLSIL.

V usage is TRBV11-2 and J usage is TRBJ1-1; D possibly corresponds to TRBD1 (5 bases). Germline CDR1 and CDR2: SGHAT and FQNNGV. The CDR3 extends over 14 amino acids. With 0 bases removed from V and 11 bases from J, the gap between germline ends came to 16 bases. The CDR3 region is CASSLEGGPGPAFF. DNA for the CDR3: TGTGCCAGCAGCTTAGAGGGAGGTCCGGGGCCGGCTTTCTTT.

Here the CDR3 reads CASSFRKNTQYF. DNA of the CDR3: TGTGCCAGCAGTTTCCGTAAAAATACGCAGTATTTT. This rearrangement joins TRBV28 to TRBJ2-3; D not resolved. This CDR3 comprises 12 residues. V gave up 3 bases and J gave up 7 bases, with 8 bases separating them. Germline V CDR1 and CDR2: MDHEN, SYDVKM.

V is TRBV30 and J is TRBJ1-1; no definite D call. The germline gives CDR1 GTSNPN, CDR2 SVGIG (reference sequence). V lost 0 bases and J 5 bases, leaving 4 bases between the germline ends. There are 11 residues in the CDR3. CDR3 sequence: CAWSVGTEAFF. CDR3 nucleotide sequence: TGTGCCTGGAGTGTAGGGACTGAAGCTTTCTTT.

V is TRBV19 and J is TRBJ1-2; D is perhaps TRBD1 (6 bases). Per the germline V gene, CDR1 is LNHDA and CDR2 is SQIVND (reference sequence). The CDR3 has 14 amino acids. V was trimmed by 6 bases and J by 4 bases, leaving 15 bases between them. The chain's CDR3 is CASRGGTGPYGYTF. The CDR3 bases are TGTGCCAGTAGAGGGGGTACAGGGCCCTATGGCTACACCTTC.

V usage is TRBV28 and J usage is TRBJ2-7; 7 nucleotides align to TRBD1. The V gene's germline CDR1 is MDHEN and CDR2 SYDVKM. CDR3 length: 13 amino acids. V lost 5 bases to trimming and J lost 2 bases; unmatched junction nucleotides: 3. CDR3 in DNA: TGTGCCAGCAGTCTGACAGGGCCCTACGAGCAGTACTTC. Its translation: CASSLTGPYEQYF.

This sequence joins TRBV1 and TRBJ1-6. TRBV1 is marked as a pseudogene. This CDR3 has 18 residues. The CDR3 DNA reads as TGCACCAGCAGCCCGGTGGCGCTGCAGAGCTCCTATAATTCACCCCTCCACTTT. Its translation is CTSSPVALQSSYNSPLHF.

The V gene is TRBV3-1 (or the pseudogene TRBV3-2), the J gene TRBJ2-7, with D possibly TRBD1 on 5 matching bases. From germline, CDR1 is LGHDT and CDR2 YNNKEL (reference sequence). V lost 8 bases and J 4 bases, leaving 18 bases between the germline ends. The CDR3 is 14 amino acids. CDR3 DNA: TGTGCCAGCGAACAAGGGGCCGGATTATACGAGCAGTACTTC. Amino acids: CASEQGAGLYEQYF.

The CDR3 spells CASSFFGTATEKLFF. As DNA, the CDR3 is TGTGCCAGCAGTTTCTTCGGGACAGCTACTGAAAAACTGTTTTTT. The chain couples TRBV27 to TRBJ1-4; TRBD1 aligns across 7 bases. The CDR3 extends over 15 amino acids. Per germline, CDR1 MNHEY and CDR2 SMNVEV (reference sequence). J was trimmed by 7 bases and V by 3 bases; bases with no gene match: 8.

This clone appeared once. This chain uses TRBV7-3 with TRBJ1-1, with 8 bases matching TRBD1. The V segment lost 5 bases and the J segment 11 bases; nucleotides outside the gene matches: 13. The CDR3 spans 14 residues. Germline V gene lookup returns CDR1 SGHTA and CDR2 FQGTGA. CDR3 in amino acids: CASSTRGRRGRAFF. The DNA for the CDR3 is TGTGCCAGCAGCACCAGGGGGCGGCGGGGTCGGGCTTTCTTT.

The chain joins TRBV6-5 to TRBJ2-7; tentative D call: TRBD2 (6 bases). The CDR3 runs 14 residues. Trimming removed 7 bases from V and 3 bases from J, with 16 bases in between. Germline CDR1 and CDR2: MNHEY and SVGAGI. The CDR3 DNA sequence: TGTGCCAGCATGGGTTCGGGGGTCGGCTACGAGCAGTACTTC. It translates to CASMGSGVGYEQYF.

The chain uses TRBV25-1 and TRBJ2-7, with D tentatively TRBD2 (5 bases). The CDR3 extends over 14 amino acids. The germline V and J ends were trimmed by 5 bases and 3 bases, with 14 bases remaining between them. Germline CDR1 MGHDK, CDR2 SYGVNS. The chain's CDR3 is CASSRGSPHYEQYF. Here the CDR3 DNA reads TGTGCCAGCAGTCGAGGGTCCCCCCACTACGAGCAGTACTTC.

The chain couples TRBV25-1 to TRBJ2-1; 10 bases match TRBD1. Germline values: CDR1 MGHDK, CDR2 SYGVNS. Germline trimming cut 4 bases from V and 9 bases from J; bases unmatched to any gene: 9. The CDR3 spans 15 residues. The DNA of the CDR3 is TGTGCCAGCAGTGCTACCCGGGACAGGGGTGTTGAGCAGTTCTTC. This gives the protein CASSATRDRGVEQFF.

The chain uses TRBV2 and TRBJ2-5; D possibly corresponds to TRBD1 (6 bases). Trimming took 7 bases from V and 2 from J, leaving 14 bases between them. The CDR3 spans 14 residues. Germline V gives CDR1 SNHLY, CDR2 FYNNEI. The CDR3 bases are TGTGCCAGCACGAAGGGGGAGCGGCAAGAGACCCAGTACTTC. Its protein is CASTKGERQETQYF. Looking up the rest from reference TRBV2 and TRBJ2-5 gives the full variable domain: EPEVTQTPSHQVTQMGQEVILRCVPISNHLYFYWYRQILGQKVEFLVSFYNNEISEKSEIFDDQFSVERPDGSNFTLKIRSTKLEDSAMYFCASTKGERQETQYFGPGTRLLVL.